This is a list of T cell receptor beta chains from one sample in a study of blood T cell repertoires in COVID-19. Repertoires were generated with immunoSEQ multiplex PCR, while TCRdb's copy carries only in-frame clones and drops some. Here the sample spans 90,000 to 100,000 clones, 89% being singletons. Sequencing input: peripheral blood. Every receptor here comes from a man aged 60-69 years with COVID-19, enrolled during active disease. Both conserved end residues are part of each CDR3. D genes are given only for firm matches. Clone size is given for some rows only: seen once, a few or many times, or a class if the clone is expanded.

j_call d_call clone_size v_call cdr3_aa
TRBJ2-5 TRBD2 NA TRBV4-1 CASSQDMAGGRETQYF
TRBJ1-3 NA NA TRBV19 CASSNLAGSGNTIYF
TRBJ2-3 TRBD2 NA TRBV19 CASSRPPGLADLRDTQYF
TRBJ2-1 NA NA TRBV24-1 CATSGGAAPPQFF
TRBJ1-1 NA NA TRBV30 CAWRGTPYTEAFF
TRBJ2-7 NA NA TRBV11-3 CASSLGERYEQYF
TRBJ1-1 NA NA TRBV7-9 CASSLDEKTEAFF
TRBJ2-6 TRBD1 NA TRBV30 CAWSRPGQLYSGANVLTF
TRBJ2-7 NA NA TRBV12-5 CASGLETGSEQYF
TRBJ2-7 NA once TRBV4-2 CASSQRRADYEQYF
TRBJ2-7 TRBD1 NA TRBV5-4 CASSLPGQGARGEQYF
TRBJ2-1 TRBD2 NA TRBV13 CASSFGGTSGYNEQFF
TRBJ2-7 TRBD1 NA TRBV15 CATSPDRSTYEQYF
TRBJ2-5 NA NA TRBV3-1/TRBV3-2 CASSQGPQETQYF
TRBJ1-1 NA once TRBV28 CASRGRLNTEAFF
TRBJ2-7 NA NA TRBV27 CATSPGGDTYEQYF
TRBJ2-2 TRBD2 NA TRBV12-5 CARGPRGGNTGELFF
TRBJ1-1 TRBD1 NA TRBV15 CATSRDRRGQGNTEAFF
TRBJ2-1 NA NA TRBV9 CASGPGGEQFF
TRBJ2-1 TRBD2 NA TRBV11-2 CASSFDLAGSSEQFF
TRBJ2-1 TRBD2 once TRBV25-1 CASSEPSGRNEQFF
TRBJ2-7 TRBD2 NA TRBV2 CASSGGGGEDYEQYF
TRBJ1-5 NA NA TRBV5-6 CASSLTNNQPQHF
TRBJ2-2 TRBD1 NA TRBV6-1 CASSESRGLTGELFF
TRBJ2-3 TRBD2 NA TRBV5-1 CASSLLAGMTDTQYF
TRBJ2-7 TRBD2 NA TRBV7-8 CASSFRSGSLDSYEQYF
TRBJ2-4 NA NA TRBV23-1 CASSQLPTEAKNIQYF
TRBJ2-5 NA NA TRBV6-5 CASTVRYQETQYF
TRBJ2-2 NA NA TRBV5-8 CASSLSGDGELFF
TRBJ2-2 NA NA TRBV19 CASSELAPNTGELFF
TRBJ1-2 NA NA TRBV7-2 CASSLARGPTGYTF
TRBJ2-3 NA NA TRBV24-1 CATSDSDTTDTQYF
TRBJ1-1 NA NA TRBV27 CASSSQVNTEAFF
TRBJ1-2 NA NA TRBV7-9 CASSLDSDNPIGYTF
TRBJ2-7 NA NA TRBV5-4 CASSPGGQATSEQYF
TRBJ2-1 NA NA TRBV7-3 CASSLGRDNEQFF
TRBJ2-7 TRBD2 NA TRBV7-6 CASSLASGSGYEQYF
TRBJ2-7 NA NA TRBV12-2 CASRPGLAGGQNYEQYF
TRBJ1-5 TRBD1 NA TRBV5-6 CASSTGTGQYQPQHF
TRBJ2-3 TRBD1 NA TRBV4-2 CASSQEDRGNLRTQYF
TRBJ2-3 TRBD2 NA TRBV30 CACKTTSNTDTQYF
TRBJ1-2 TRBD1 NA TRBV5-1 CASSLAPGTGRSNYGYTF
TRBJ2-1 NA once TRBV19 CASSSRVFFYNEQFF
TRBJ1-2 NA NA TRBV5-6 CASSLPGIYGYTF
TRBJ1-1 NA once TRBV30 CAWSTRDTLNTEAFF
TRBJ2-6 TRBD1 NA TRBV30 CAWSETGGAGGANVLTF
TRBJ2-1 NA medium-sized TRBV24-1 CATSGLSNEQFF
TRBJ1-6 NA NA TRBV6-6 CASRPGGSPLHF
TRBJ2-1 TRBD2 NA TRBV10-3 CAISDASGMGNEQFF
TRBJ2-1 TRBD2 NA TRBV20-1 CSASPSGRLEQFF
TRBJ2-4 NA NA TRBV9 CASSPPPGGELAKNIQYF
TRBJ1-4 NA few TRBV28 CASGINGAEKLFF
TRBJ2-1 NA NA TRBV7-2 CASSPSNSYNEQFF
TRBJ2-1 NA NA TRBV4-3 CASSQAALAYNEQFF
TRBJ2-7 TRBD2 NA TRBV7-2 CASSPRGSGRNEQYF
TRBJ1-6 NA NA TRBV10-3 CAISRDTSFPLHF
TRBJ1-5 NA NA TRBV3-1/TRBV3-2 CASSQSQGFGGPQHF
TRBJ1-2 TRBD1 NA TRBV5-1 CASSLRKDRNKANYGYTF
TRBJ2-4 TRBD1 NA TRBV28 CAVMTGGLRNIQYF
TRBJ2-2 NA NA TRBV5-1 CASSEGQNTGELFF